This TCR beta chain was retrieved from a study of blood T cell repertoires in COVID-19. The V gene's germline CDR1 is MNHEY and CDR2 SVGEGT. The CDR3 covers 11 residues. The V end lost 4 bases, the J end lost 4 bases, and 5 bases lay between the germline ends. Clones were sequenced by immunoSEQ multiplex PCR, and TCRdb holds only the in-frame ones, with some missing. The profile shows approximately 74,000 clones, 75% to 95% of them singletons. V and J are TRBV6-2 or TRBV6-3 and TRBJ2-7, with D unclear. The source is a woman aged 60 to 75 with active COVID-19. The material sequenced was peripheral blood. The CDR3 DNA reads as TGTGCCAGCAGTTCGAGATACGAGCAGTACTTC. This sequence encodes CASSSRYEQYF.